One sample yielded the 32 T cell receptor beta chains listed below, sequenced in a study of blood T cell repertoires in COVID-19. Clones were sequenced by immunoSEQ multiplex PCR, and TCRdb holds only the in-frame ones, with some missing. The table lists a few hundred thousand clones, 80% to 90% of them singletons. The sample consisted of PBMCs or T cells enriched from blood (not recorded which). The receptor set was obtained from a woman aged 18-29 years in a cohort exposed to, infected with or recovered from COVID-19 (not recorded which).

The rearrangement joins TRBV6-5 to TRBJ2-1; the D is unclear. Germline V lookup: CDR1 MNHEY, CDR2 SVGAGI. V was shortened by 5 bases and J by 8 bases, with 7 bases between the two germline ends. This CDR3 is built from 11 residues. The CDR3 protein is CASSLGYEQFF. The CDR3 bases are TGTGCCAGCAGTCTAGGTTATGAGCAGTTCTTC.

CDR3 sequence (DNA): TGCGCCAGCAGCTTGGCGACAGCTATGAACACTGAAGCTTTCTTT. Translated, it gives CASSLATAMNTEAFF. The chain recombines TRBV5-1 with TRBJ1-1; tentative D call: TRBD1 (5 bases). V was pared by 0 bases and J by 0 bases, with 9 bases between. Looked up from germline, CDR1 is SGHRS and CDR2 is YFSETQ. The CDR3 extends over 15 amino acids.

The gene calls are TRBV19 and TRBJ2-1; D is unclear. Germline assignment: CDR1 LNHDA and CDR2 SQIVND (reference sequence). CDR3 length: 14 residues. Trimming took 2 bases from V and 10 from J, leaving 15 bases between them. CDR3 coding DNA: TGTGCCAGTAGTATAAGCTCAGTAGCTCGGGAGCAGTTCTTC. The encoded protein is CASSISSVAREQFF. The full variable domain, with the rest looked up from reference TRBV19 and TRBJ2-1, is DGGITQSPKYLFRKEGQNVTLSCEQNLNHDAMYWYRQDPGQGLRLIYYSQIVNDFQKGDIAEGYSVSREKKESFPLTVTSAQKNPTAFYLCASSISSVAREQFFGPGTRLTVL.

The chain uses TRBV9 and TRBJ1-6; D is undetermined. V was cut by 0 bases and J by 4 bases, with 11 bases left in between. The V gene's germline CDR1 is SGDLS and CDR2 YYNGEE. CDR3 length equals 16 residues. In nucleotides, the CDR3 is TGTGCCAGCAGCGTAGGATCACAGCTTTATAATTCACCCCTCCACTTT. It specifies CASSVGSQLYNSPLHF.

On this clone itself: Other DNA sequences in the sample encode the same CDR3. CDR3 DNA sequence: TGCGCCAGCAGCGGGACAGGGGGCGATTCACCCCTCCACTTT. Protein: CASSGTGGDSPLHF. The chain carries TRBV5-1 and TRBJ1-6, with 12 bases fitting TRBD1. The CDR3 totals 14 residues. Germline V gene sequence: CDR1 SGHRS, CDR2 YFSETQ. J gave up 8 bases and V 4 bases, and 1 base lay outside the gene matches.

The chain joins TRBV2 to TRBJ1-5; TRBD1 matches 7 bases. This CDR3 spans 15 amino acids. V lost 3 bases, J lost 7 bases, and 9 bases stayed unmatched. CDR1 is SNHLY, CDR2 FYNNEI, per germline. CDR3: CASSDPAGGIQPQHF. CDR3 coding DNA: TGTGCCAGCAGTGACCCCGCAGGGGGAATACAGCCCCAGCATTTT.

The rearrangement links TRBV28 to TRBJ1-1; D remains unclear. V lost 3 bases and J 3 bases, leaving 5 bases between the germline ends. The CDR3 spans 12 residues. Germline V gives CDR1 MDHEN, CDR2 SYDVKM. This CDR3 reads CASSFGYTEAFF. The CDR3 coding sequence is TGTGCCAGCAGTTTTGGCTACACTGAAGCTTTCTTT.

This clone was recorded once. The gene calls are TRBV2 and TRBJ1-5; D gene ambiguous. V lost 6 bases to trimming and J lost 4 bases, with 16 bases between them. CDR3 size: 15 residues. The V gene's germline CDR1 is SNHLY and CDR2 FYNNEI. CDR3 region: CASRRAQEGNQPQHF. The CDR3 DNA reads as TGTGCCAGCAGAAGGGCCCAGGAGGGAAATCAGCCCCAGCATTTT. The whole variable domain, filled in from reference TRBV2 and TRBJ1-5, reads EPEVTQTPSHQVTQMGQEVILRCVPISNHLYFYWYRQILGQKVEFLVSFYNNEISEKSEIFDDQFSVERPDGSNFTLKIRSTKLEDSAMYFCASRRAQEGNQPQHFGDGTRLSIL.

This chain links TRBV5-4 with TRBJ2-5; TRBD2 matches 12 bases. Looked up from germline, CDR1 is SGHNT and CDR2 is YYREEE (reference sequence). The CDR3 loop spans 16 amino acids. With 3 bases clipped from V and 4 bases from J, the junction kept 7 bases outside the gene matches. CDR3: CASSSLAGGPSETQYF. CDR3 sequence (DNA): TGTGCCAGCAGCTCCCTAGCGGGAGGGCCCTCAGAGACCCAGTACTTC.

This sequence joins TRBV18 and TRBJ2-1, with 8 bases that match TRBD2. CDR3 size: 16 residues. V was clipped by 0 bases and J by 1 base; unmatched bases: 2. Germline loops: CDR1 KGHSH, CDR2 LQKENI. The CDR3 sequence is CASSPPSGGSYNEQFF. In DNA form, the CDR3 reads TGTGCCAGCTCACCACCGAGCGGGGGTTCCTACAATGAGCAGTTCTTC. The full variable domain, with the rest looked up from reference TRBV18 and TRBJ2-1, is NAGVMQNPRHLVRRRGQEARLRCSPMKGHSHVYWYRQLPEEGLKFMVYLQKENIIDESGMPKERFSAEFPKEGPSILRIQQVVRGDSAAYFCASSPPSGGSYNEQFFGPGTRLTVL.

The rearrangement uses TRBV9 and TRBJ2-4, with D possibly TRBD2 on 6 matching bases. The ends were cut back, 3 bases at V and 5 bases at J, with 12 bases in the middle. This CDR3 is built from 14 residues. Germline lookup yields CDR1 SGDLS and CDR2 YYNGEE. CDR3 sequence (DNA): TGTGCCAGCAGCGCGGGAGAGGAGGAAAACATTCAGTACTTC. Translating it yields CASSAGEEENIQYF. The complete variable domain, with remaining parts taken from reference TRBV9 and TRBJ2-4, reads DSGVTQTPKHLITATGQRVTLRCSPRSGDLSVYWYQQSLDQGLQFLIQYYNGEERAKGNILERFSAQQFPDLHSELNLSSLELGDSALYFCASSAGEEENIQYFGAGTRLSVL.

The rearrangement uses TRBV18 and TRBJ2-5; TRBD2 might be the D (6 bases). Germline V gene sequence: CDR1 KGHSH, CDR2 LQKENI. The CDR3 is 16 residues long. V was clipped by 2 bases and J by 5 bases, with 18 bases between them. The CDR3 DNA reads TGTGCCAGCTCACCAAGAGGGAGGAATGCGGGGGAGACCCAGTACTTC. Protein: CASSPRGRNAGETQYF.

Written as DNA, the CDR3 is TGCAGTGTAAGCAGGAACTATGGCTACACCTTC. Translated, it gives CSVSRNYGYTF. The chain is built from TRBV20-1 and TRBJ1-2; no firm D call. This CDR3 has 11 residues. The germline V gene has CDR1 DFQATT and CDR2 SNEGSKA (reference sequence). Trimming stripped 7 bases from V and 2 bases from J, with 8 bases between.

The J gene is TRBJ1-5, the V gene TRBV28; 7 positions match TRBD1. Per the germline V gene, CDR1 is MDHEN and CDR2 is SYDVKM. The length of the CDR3 is 14 residues. V lost 6 bases, J lost 6 bases, and 8 bases stayed unmatched. This CDR3 reads CASSSRQGTQPQHF. The CDR3 DNA sequence: TGTGCCAGCAGCTCAAGACAGGGCACTCAGCCCCAGCATTTT.

As to this clone: One end of the junction is discordant with germline, which a read error may explain. The chain carries TRBV4-1 and TRBJ2-7; possibly TRBD1 for D (6 bases). The CDR3 loop spans 15 amino acids. The germline V gene encodes CDR1 MGHRA and CDR2 YSYEKL. CDR3 DNA sequence: TGCGCCAACAGCCCTACCGGGACAAATTATTACGAGCAGTACTTC. It is translated as CANSPTGTNYYEQYF.

This chain connects TRBV15 to TRBJ1-2; maybe TRBD1 (5 bases). V lost 6 bases, J lost 5 bases, and 13 bases lay in between. This CDR3 is 13 amino acids long. Germline V lookup: CDR1 LNHNV, CDR2 YYDKDF (reference sequence). The chain's CDR3 is CATRPYQGYGYTF. CDR3 nucleotides: TGTGCCACCAGGCCATACCAGGGTTATGGCTACACCTTC.

This clone has a single count. The chain's CDR3 is CASTPDRIYGYTF. As DNA, the CDR3 is TGTGCCAGCACCCCCGACAGGATCTATGGCTACACCTTC. The chain uses TRBV28 and TRBJ1-2, with D possibly being TRBD1 (6 bases). Trimming removed 7 bases at V and 4 bases at J, with 13 bases between. The CDR3 totals 13 residues. Germline values: CDR1 MDHEN, CDR2 SYDVKM.

The gene calls are TRBV5-4 and TRBJ1-2; 8 bases are shared with TRBD1. The V gene's germline CDR1 is SGHNT and CDR2 YYREEE (reference sequence). CDR3 size: 16 residues. V trimming: 1 base; J trimming: 6 bases; junction bases outside the gene matches: 11. CDR3 coding DNA: TGTGCCAGCAGCTTGACTTCAGGGGGCGCCCTTAATGGCTACACCTTC. Its protein product is CASSLTSGGALNGYTF.

The rearrangement links TRBV19 to TRBJ1-6; the D gene is possibly TRBD1 (5 bases). The V and J ends lost 6 bases and 7 bases respectively, with 19 bases between them. This CDR3 is 16 amino acids long. Germline CDR1 LNHDA, CDR2 SQIVND (reference sequence). CDR3 residues: CASSIILGRENSPLHF. In nucleotides, the CDR3 is TGTGCCAGTAGCATAATCTTAGGCAGGGAAAATTCACCCCTCCACTTT. The full variable domain, with the rest looked up from reference TRBV19 and TRBJ1-6, is DGGITQSPKYLFRKEGQNVTLSCEQNLNHDAMYWYRQDPGQGLRLIYYSQIVNDFQKGDIAEGYSVSREKKESFPLTVTSAQKNPTAFYLCASSIILGRENSPLHFGNGTRLTVT.

This clone was counted a single time. The J gene is TRBJ1-3, the V gene TRBV6-1, with 7 bases fitting TRBD1. The CDR3 sequence is 13 residues long. CDR1 and CDR2 (germline): MNHNS, SASEGT. The V gene end was trimmed by 3 bases and the J gene end by 11 bases; junction bases not matched to a gene: 7. The CDR3 DNA reads as TGTGCCAGCAGTGAGCGGGACAGCTCGGCCATATATTTT. Amino acids: CASSERDSSAIYF.

This chain joins TRBV2 and TRBJ1-2, with TRBD1 matching over 8 bases. The CDR3 is 14 amino acids. The germline CDR1 and CDR2 sequences are SNHLY and FYNNEI. The ends lost 8 bases at V and 3 bases at J; junction bases unmatched: 8. The DNA of the CDR3 is TGTGCCAGCTCTGGACAGGGTGGTGACTATGGCTACACCTTC. Its translation is CASSGQGGDYGYTF.

This clone has a handful of counts. The identical CDR3 is also encoded by other nucleotide sequences in the sample. The chain couples TRBV24-1 to TRBJ2-3; 11 bases line up with TRBD1. CDR1 and CDR2 (germline): KGHDR, SFDVKD. CDR3 length: 15 residues. Trimming at V came to 4 bases and at J to 4 bases, leaving 3 bases not matched to a gene. The CDR3 coding sequence is TGTGCCACCAGTGACCCGGGACAGGGGGCAGATACGCAGTATTTT. It specifies CATSDPGQGADTQYF.

The chain carries TRBV12-3 or TRBV12-4 and TRBJ1-1; D not certain. The CDR3 sequence is 13 residues long. Trimming removed 5 bases from V and 3 bases from J, with 10 bases in between. The CDR3 loop is CASSVTVDTEAFF. DNA for the CDR3: TGTGCCAGCAGTGTGACTGTGGACACTGAAGCTTTCTTT.

The chain combines TRBV2 with TRBJ2-1, with 9 nucleotides matching TRBD2. This CDR3 comprises 18 residues. V shed 6 bases, J shed 0 bases, and the junction held 12 bases outside the gene matches. Germline CDR1 reads SNHLY; CDR2 reads FYNNEI. CDR3 nucleotide sequence: TGTGCCAGCAGAGGGATAGCGGGAGCCTCCGTCTCCTACAATGAGCAGTTCTTC. Amino acids: CASRGIAGASVSYNEQFF.

The chain is built from TRBV2 and TRBJ1-6; D gene unclear. This CDR3 has 15 amino acids. Germline V lookup: CDR1 SNHLY, CDR2 FYNNEI. V lost 6 bases and J lost 0, with 9 bases in between. Written as DNA, the CDR3 is TGTGCCAGCAGCGCGGAAAGCTCCTATAATTCACCCCTCCACTTT. Its translation: CASSAESSYNSPLHF.

The V call is TRBV29-1, the J call TRBJ1-4; D is unresolved. The germline V gene encodes CDR1 SQVTM and CDR2 ANQGSEA. Trimming stripped 4 bases from V and 7 bases from J, with 7 bases between. The CDR3 length is 11 residues. In DNA form, the CDR3 reads TGCAGCGTTGTACAGCTTGAAAAACTGTTTTTT. Translation gives CSVVQLEKLFF.

The chain uses TRBV19 and TRBJ1-5; 8 positions agree with TRBD1. CDR3 length: 18 residues. The ends lost 5 bases at V and 0 bases at J; junction bases unmatched: 12. The germline V gene encodes CDR1 LNHDA and CDR2 SQIVND (reference sequence). In nucleotides, the CDR3 is TGTGCCAGTAGTCTCGGACAGGGTGGCCCAGATAGCAATCAGCCCCAGCATTTT. Translating it yields CASSLGQGGPDSNQPQHF.

The chain carries TRBV12-3 or TRBV12-4 and TRBJ2-7; TRBD1 might be the D (6 bases). CDR3 length: 13 residues. V was clipped by 3 bases and J by 7 bases, with 13 bases between them. The DNA of the CDR3 is TGTGCCAGCAGTTTTTTGGACAGAGGGGAGCAGTACTTC. This gives the protein CASSFLDRGEQYF.

This chain uses TRBV5-1 with TRBJ1-4; 10 bases fit TRBD1. Germline CDR1 is SGHRS and CDR2 is YFSETQ. The CDR3 sequence is 17 residues long. Germline trimming cut 2 bases from V and 8 bases from J; bases unmatched to any gene: 12. The CDR3 DNA reads TGCGCCAGCAGCTTCGACAGGGGGCCTTCTTTTGGGGAAAAACTGTTTTTT. It is translated as CASSFDRGPSFGEKLFF.

This chain joins TRBV19 and TRBJ2-2; weak D call: TRBD1 (5 bases). CDR1 LNHDA and CDR2 SQIVND come from the germline V gene (reference sequence). V was clipped by 1 base and J by 5 bases, with 8 bases between them. The CDR3 covers 14 residues. In nucleotides, the CDR3 is TGTGCCAGTAGTATAGCACAGGCAACCGGGGAGCTGTTTTTT. It is translated as CASSIAQATGELFF.

The CDR3 loop reads CAISITGHEQYF. DNA for the CDR3: TGTGCCATCAGTATTACAGGCCACGAGCAGTACTTC. The chain employs TRBV10-3 and TRBJ2-7; perhaps TRBD1 as D (5 bases). With 5 bases removed from V and 5 bases from J, the gap between germline ends came to 10 bases. This CDR3 region has 12 residues. The V gene's germline CDR1 is ENHRY and CDR2 SYGVKD.

The rearrangement uses TRBV30 and TRBJ1-1, with TRBD1 matching over 8 bases. The CDR3 totals 12 residues. The germline V gene has CDR1 GTSNPN and CDR2 SVGIG (reference sequence). V was pared by 4 bases and J by 11 bases, with 9 bases of the junction left unmatched. The CDR3 bases are TGTGCCTGGACAGGGGGCGGACCGTCGGCTTTCTTT. Translated: CAWTGGGPSAFF.